Presented here are 27 T cell receptor beta chains from one specimen sequenced in a study of radiation and T cells in renal cell carcinoma. Time point given: blood 2 weeks post-SBRT. Treatment given: 15 Gy SBRT to primary tumor, nephrectomy 4 weeks later. The repertoire was sequenced with immunoSEQ multiplex PCR; TCRdb's copy has only in-frame clones and lacks some. This repertoire shows about 49,000 clones, roughly 80% found once; its top ten account for 29%. Sequenced material: blood, taken from a patient whose treatment included radiotherapy and nephrectomy. The receptors derive from a woman between 65 and 79 years old with renal cell carcinoma.

The CDR3 spells CASSLVTGGIADTQYF. The DNA of the CDR3 is TGTGCCAGCAGCTTGGTTACAGGGGGAATCGCAGATACGCAGTATTTT. The chain recombines TRBV5-6 with TRBJ2-3, with 8 bases that match TRBD1. The ends lost 0 bases at V and 4 bases at J; junction bases unmatched: 7. CDR3 size: 16 residues. Germline CDR1 and CDR2: SGHDT and YYEEEE.

This clone was detected only a few times. The chain employs TRBV4-1 and TRBJ2-2; 8 bases are shared with TRBD1. The CDR3 contains 16 residues. J was trimmed by 1 base and V by 3 bases; bases with no gene match: 4. Germline V CDR1 and CDR2: MGHRA, YSYEKL. This chain's CDR3 is CASSHPGTGNTGELFF. CDR3 in DNA: TGCGCCAGCAGCCACCCCGGGACAGGGAACACCGGGGAGCTGTTTTTT.

The chain joins TRBV4-1 to TRBJ2-3; no clear D gene. There are 11 residues in the CDR3. The V gene's germline CDR1 is MGHRA and CDR2 YSYEKL. V gave up 3 bases and J gave up 3 bases, with 1 base separating them. The CDR3 DNA sequence: TGCGCCAGCAGCCAGACAGATACGCAGTATTTT. It codes for CASSQTDTQYF.

This sequence joins TRBV18 and TRBJ2-7; 11 bases fit TRBD2. The CDR3 has 17 residues. Germline trimming cut 1 base from V and 0 bases from J; bases unmatched to any gene: 5. The germline CDR1 and CDR2 sequences are KGHSH and LQKENI. CDR3: CASSPRPLAGDSYEQYF. The CDR3 nucleotides are TGTGCCAGCTCACCACGGCCACTAGCGGGGGACTCCTACGAGCAGTACTTC.

This chain's CDR3 is CASSSSPYEQYF. DNA of the CDR3: TGTGCCAGCAGTTCCAGCCCCTACGAGCAGTACTTC. The chain combines TRBV6-6 with TRBJ2-7; D unresolved. Between the trimmed V and J ends, which lost 4 bases and 2 bases, there was a span of 6 bases. This CDR3 is 12 amino acids long. Per the germline V gene, CDR1 is MNHNY and CDR2 is SVGAGI (reference sequence).

This clone showed up just a few times. The genes are TRBV5-8 and TRBJ1-5, with a possible D match to TRBD1 (5 bases). The germline gives CDR1 SGHTS, CDR2 YDEGEE. V gave up 4 bases and J gave up 2 bases, with 10 bases separating them. CDR3 length equals 14 residues. DNA for the CDR3: TGTGCCAGCAGCCCCAGAGGGGGCAATCAGCCCCAGCATTTT. This codes for CASSPRGGNQPQHF.

The genes are TRBV27 and TRBJ2-7, with 11 nucleotides matching TRBD2. Germline V gives CDR1 MNHEY, CDR2 SMNVEV (reference sequence). CDR3 length: 15 amino acids. J was trimmed by 1 base and V by 2 bases; bases with no gene match: 1. The CDR3 bases are TGTGCCAGCAGTTTAACTAGCGGGAGTTCCTACGAGCAGTACTTC. Translated, it gives CASSLTSGSSYEQYF.

The V and J genes are TRBV5-4 and TRBJ1-2, with 7 bases aligning to TRBD1. Germline CDR1 is SGHNT and CDR2 is YYREEE (reference sequence). The CDR3 length is 14 residues. With 0 bases clipped from V and 7 bases from J, the junction kept 6 bases outside the gene matches. This CDR3 reads CASSLATGEGGYTF. CDR3 coding DNA: TGTGCCAGCAGCTTGGCTACAGGGGAGGGTGGCTACACCTTC. Based on the CDR3 plus reference TRBV5-4 and TRBJ1-2, the full variable domain is ETGVTQSPTHLIKTRGQQVTLRCSSQSGHNTVSWYQQALGQGPQFIFQYYREEENGRGNFPPRFSGLQFPNYSSELNVNALELDDSALYLCASSLATGEGGYTFGSGTRLTVV.

This chain links TRBV15 with TRBJ2-5, with D uncertain. Germline assignment: CDR1 LNHNV and CDR2 YYDKDF (reference sequence). The V and J ends lost 1 base and 2 bases respectively, with 8 bases between them. This CDR3 is built from 14 residues. In DNA form, the CDR3 reads TGTGCCACCAGCAGAGTTAGCTTTCAAGAGACCCAGTACTTC. Translated, it gives CATSRVSFQETQYF.

The V gene is TRBV19, the J gene TRBJ2-1; TRBD2 agrees at 13 bases. V lost 4 bases, J lost 8 bases, and 2 bases stayed unmatched. The germline gives CDR1 LNHDA, CDR2 SQIVND (reference sequence). CDR3 length: 14 residues. The CDR3 sequence is CASSKLAGGHEQFF. In DNA form, the CDR3 reads TGTGCCAGTAGTAAACTAGCGGGGGGGCATGAGCAGTTCTTC.

The V gene is TRBV18, the J gene TRBJ2-3, with 7 bases matching TRBD2. The ends lost 3 bases at V and 1 base at J; junction bases unmatched: 10. Germline-derived CDR1 and CDR2 are KGHSH and LQKENI. This CDR3 has 17 residues. CDR3 in DNA: TGTGCCAGCTCACCTGCCAGGAGCGGGACCCGCACAGATACGCAGTATTTT. Translated, it gives CASSPARSGTRTDTQYF.

This rearrangement joins TRBV6-1 to TRBJ2-7; TRBD2 agrees at 13 bases. CDR1 and CDR2 from the germline V gene are MNHNS and SASEGT. With V trimmed by 9 bases and J by 6 bases, 5 bases remained unmatched. This CDR3 is built from 13 residues. The CDR3 DNA sequence: TGTGCCAGTCGGACTAGCGGGGGCCTCGAGCAGTACTTC. Its protein is CASRTSGGLEQYF.

This chain uses TRBV29-1 with TRBJ2-1, with TRBD1 as a possible D gene (6 bases). The V gene lost 1 base and the J gene lost 0 bases, with 10 bases spanning the gap. Germline CDR1 reads SQVTM; CDR2 reads ANQGSEA. CDR3 size: 15 residues. This chain's CDR3 is CSVEGTGRSYNEQFF. Here the CDR3 DNA reads TGCAGCGTTGAAGGAACAGGGCGCTCCTACAATGAGCAGTTCTTC.

This chain joins TRBV5-1 and TRBJ2-2, with 8 bases that match TRBD2. Germline CDR1 SGHRS, CDR2 YFSETQ. J lost 4 bases, V lost 1 base, and 12 bases had no gene match. This CDR3 region has 18 residues. The CDR3 DNA reads as TGCGCCAGCAGCTTGTCCCCTCCCGGGAGGGCCGGCACCGGGGAGCTGTTTTTT. It is translated as CASSLSPPGRAGTGELFF.

The chain couples TRBV6-6 to TRBJ1-2; D gene ambiguous. Germline V gene lookup returns CDR1 MNHNY and CDR2 SVGAGI (reference sequence). This CDR3 has 13 residues. Trimming stripped 2 bases from V and 1 base from J, with 5 bases between. CDR3 sequence reads: CASSYLGNYGYTF. The CDR3 nucleotides are TGTGCCAGCAGTTACCTGGGTAACTATGGCTACACCTTC.

This rearrangement joins TRBV19 to TRBJ2-3; TRBD1 matches at 9 bases. This CDR3 comprises 13 residues. From germline, CDR1 is LNHDA and CDR2 SQIVND (reference sequence). Unmatched junction bases numbered 3, after V lost 7 bases and J lost 4 bases. The CDR3 is CASNRGRADTQYF. CDR3 nucleotides: TGTGCCAGTAACAGGGGGCGAGCAGATACGCAGTATTTT. Combining the CDR3 with reference TRBV19 and TRBJ2-3 gives the whole variable domain DGGITQSPKYLFRKEGQNVTLSCEQNLNHDAMYWYRQDPGQGLRLIYYSQIVNDFQKGDIAEGYSVSREKKESFPLTVTSAQKNPTAFYLCASNRGRADTQYFGPGTRLTVL.

The V gene is TRBV6-5, the J gene TRBJ2-1; D is perhaps TRBD2 (5 bases). The V end lost 6 bases, the J end lost 2 bases, and 14 bases lay between the germline ends. CDR3 size: 15 residues. CDR1 and CDR2 from the germline V gene are MNHEY and SVGAGI. The CDR3 loop is CASRNGELTYNEQFF. CDR3 nucleotides: TGTGCCAGCAGGAACGGGGAGCTAACCTACAATGAGCAGTTCTTC.

The chain joins TRBV2 to TRBJ1-5; D is ambiguous. The CDR3 is made up of 14 amino acids. V lost 3 bases, J lost 0 bases, and 6 bases lay in between. Looked up from germline, CDR1 is SNHLY and CDR2 is FYNNEI. The CDR3 bases are TGTGCCAGCAGTGACACGTCTAGCAATCAGCCCCAGCATTTT. It translates to CASSDTSSNQPQHF. Based on the CDR3 plus reference TRBV2 and TRBJ1-5, the full variable domain is EPEVTQTPSHQVTQMGQEVILRCVPISNHLYFYWYRQILGQKVEFLVSFYNNEISEKSEIFDDQFSVERPDGSNFTLKIRSTKLEDSAMYFCASSDTSSNQPQHFGDGTRLSIL.

This clone was detected a few times. J is TRBJ2-5 and V is TRBV10-3; D not resolved. With 5 bases removed from V and 2 bases from J, the gap between germline ends came to 3 bases. This CDR3 spans 11 amino acids. From germline, CDR1 is ENHRY and CDR2 SYGVKD. CDR3 sequence (DNA): TGTGCCATCAGTACTCAAGAGACCCAGTACTTC. Its translation is CAISTQETQYF.

This clone was found a few times. The V gene is TRBV4-1, the J gene TRBJ1-1; possibly TRBD1 for D (5 bases). Between the trimmed V and J ends, which lost 1 base and 4 bases, there was a span of 16 bases. This CDR3 is built from 16 residues. Germline V lookup: CDR1 MGHRA, CDR2 YSYEKL. CDR3 bases: TGCGCCAGCAGCCAAGTTAGCTCTGGGGCGGGCACTGAAGCTTTCTTT. Its protein is CASSQVSSGAGTEAFF.

The rearrangement joins TRBV7-2 to TRBJ1-2, with no clear D. The CDR3 contains 13 residues. With 4 bases removed from V and 4 bases from J, the gap between germline ends came to 10 bases. Germline V gene data show CDR1 as SGHTA and CDR2 as FQGNSA. Written as DNA, the CDR3 is TGTGCCAGCAGCTCTAAAGCAGCCTATGGCTACACCTTC. This codes for CASSSKAAYGYTF.

This clone was seen only a few times. The gene calls are TRBV7-2 and TRBJ2-7; tentatively, D is TRBD2 (6 bases). The CDR3 contains 14 residues. V shed 4 bases and J shed 0 bases, with 10 bases lying between them. Germline CDR1 SGHTA, CDR2 FQGNSA. CDR3 coding DNA: TGTGCCAGCAGCTCCTTGACTAGCTCCTACGAGCAGTACTTC. It is translated as CASSSLTSSYEQYF.

This clone was seen a few times. The V and J genes are TRBV19 and TRBJ1-2; D is undetermined. Germline-derived CDR1 and CDR2 are LNHDA and SQIVND (reference sequence). V lost 5 bases to trimming and J lost 5 bases, with 15 bases between them. This CDR3 has 14 residues. CDR3 in DNA: TGTGCCAGTAGTGCCCGTCCCGAGCCGTATGGCTACACCTTC. It yields the protein CASSARPEPYGYTF.

The V gene is TRBV5-8, the J gene TRBJ2-7; the D is unclear. CDR3 length: 13 amino acids. The germline V gene has CDR1 SGHTS and CDR2 YDEGEE. Deletions cut 4 bases from V and 4 bases from J, with 12 bases between. The CDR3 here is CASSLGYRYEQYF. CDR3 sequence (DNA): TGTGCCAGCAGCCTGGGGTACCGGTACGAGCAGTACTTC.

This clone was counted between two and nine times. The gene calls are TRBV5-1 and TRBJ1-1, with D unresolved. Germline assignment: CDR1 SGHRS and CDR2 YFSETQ. The CDR3 runs to 14 residues. V lost 2 bases, J lost 1 base, and 9 bases lay in between. Written as DNA, the CDR3 is TGCGCCAGCAGCTTCAGCTTATGGAACACTGAAGCTTTCTTT. This gives the protein CASSFSLWNTEAFF.

This chain uses TRBV7-3 with TRBJ1-2; D is unclear. The germline V and J ends were trimmed by 1 base and 2 bases, with 11 bases remaining between them. The V gene's germline CDR1 is SGHTA and CDR2 FQGTGA. The CDR3 has 15 residues. The DNA for the CDR3 is TGTGCCAGCAGCTTAAGCAGTTCCGGGAACTATGGCTACACCTTC. It specifies CASSLSSSGNYGYTF.

CDR3 residues: CASSSGLAGVTDTQYF. The DNA of the CDR3 is TGTGCCAGCAGCTCGGGACTAGCGGGAGTCACAGATACGCAGTATTTT. This rearrangement joins TRBV7-3 to TRBJ2-3, with TRBD2 identical over 14 bases. The V segment lost 4 bases and the J segment 2 bases; nucleotides outside the gene matches: 2. This CDR3 comprises 16 residues. The V gene's germline CDR1 is SGHTA and CDR2 FQGTGA.